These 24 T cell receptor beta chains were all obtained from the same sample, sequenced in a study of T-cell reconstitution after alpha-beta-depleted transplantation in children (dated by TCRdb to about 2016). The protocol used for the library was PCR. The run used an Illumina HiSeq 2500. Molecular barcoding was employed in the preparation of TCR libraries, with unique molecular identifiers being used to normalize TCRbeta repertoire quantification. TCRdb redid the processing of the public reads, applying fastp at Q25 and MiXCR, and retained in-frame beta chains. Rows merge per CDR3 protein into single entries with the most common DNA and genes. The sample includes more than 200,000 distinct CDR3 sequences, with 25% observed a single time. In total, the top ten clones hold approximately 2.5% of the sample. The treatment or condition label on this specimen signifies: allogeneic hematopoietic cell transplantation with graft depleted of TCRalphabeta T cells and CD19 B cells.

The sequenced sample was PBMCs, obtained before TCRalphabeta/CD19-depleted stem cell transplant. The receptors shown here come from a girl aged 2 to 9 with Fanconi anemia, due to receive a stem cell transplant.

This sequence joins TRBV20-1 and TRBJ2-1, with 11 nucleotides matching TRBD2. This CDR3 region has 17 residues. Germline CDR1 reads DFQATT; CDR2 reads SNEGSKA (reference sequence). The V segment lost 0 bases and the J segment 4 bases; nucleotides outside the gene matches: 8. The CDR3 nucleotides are TGCAGTGCTAGAGATAGAGTAGCGGGAGGGCTATACAATGAGCAGTTCTTC. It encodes CSARDRVAGGLYNEQFF.

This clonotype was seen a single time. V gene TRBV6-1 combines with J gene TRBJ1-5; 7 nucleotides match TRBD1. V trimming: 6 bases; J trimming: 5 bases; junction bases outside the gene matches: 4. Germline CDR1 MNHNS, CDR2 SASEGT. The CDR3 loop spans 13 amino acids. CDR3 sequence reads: CASRSRGYQPQHF. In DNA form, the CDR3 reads TGTGCCAGCAGGTCCAGGGGGTATCAGCCCCAGCATTTT.

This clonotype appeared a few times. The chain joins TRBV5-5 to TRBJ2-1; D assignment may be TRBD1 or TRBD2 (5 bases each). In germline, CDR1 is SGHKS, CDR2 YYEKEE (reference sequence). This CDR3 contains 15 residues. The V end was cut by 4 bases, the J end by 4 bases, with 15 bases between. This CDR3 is CASSPGTQSYNEQFF. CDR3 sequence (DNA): TGTGCCAGCAGCCCCGGGACCCAGAGTTACAATGAGCAGTTCTTC.

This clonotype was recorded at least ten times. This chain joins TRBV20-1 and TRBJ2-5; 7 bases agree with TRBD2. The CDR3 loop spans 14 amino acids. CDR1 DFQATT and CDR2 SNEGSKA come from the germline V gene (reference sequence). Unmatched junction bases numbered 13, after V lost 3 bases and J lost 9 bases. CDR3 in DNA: TGCAGTGCTAGTCTCGGGGGACTACCCGGGGCCCAGTACTTC. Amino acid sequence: CSASLGGLPGAQYF.

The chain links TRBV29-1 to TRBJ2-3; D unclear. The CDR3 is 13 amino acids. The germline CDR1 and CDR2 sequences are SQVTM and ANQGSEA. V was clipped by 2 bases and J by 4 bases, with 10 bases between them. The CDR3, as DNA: TGCAGCGTTGAAAAGGCGGACCCAGATACGCAGTATTTT. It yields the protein CSVEKADPDTQYF.

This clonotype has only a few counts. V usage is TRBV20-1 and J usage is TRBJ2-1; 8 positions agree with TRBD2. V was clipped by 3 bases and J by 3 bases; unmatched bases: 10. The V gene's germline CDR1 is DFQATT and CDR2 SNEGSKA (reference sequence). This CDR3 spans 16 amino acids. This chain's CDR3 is CSARNPERGNYNEQFF. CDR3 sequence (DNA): TGCAGTGCTAGGAATCCCGAGCGGGGGAACTACAATGAGCAGTTCTTC.

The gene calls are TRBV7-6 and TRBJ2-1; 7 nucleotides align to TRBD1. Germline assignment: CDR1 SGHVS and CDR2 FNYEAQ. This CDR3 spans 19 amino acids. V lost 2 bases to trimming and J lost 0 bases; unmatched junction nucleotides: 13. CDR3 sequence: CASSLRLTDGTVSYNEQFF. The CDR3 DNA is TGTGCCAGCAGCTTAAGGCTCACCGACGGGACAGTCTCCTACAATGAGCAGTTCTTC.

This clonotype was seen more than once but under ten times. The CDR3: CASSLTKGGVSSYNEQFF. For the CDR3, the DNA is TGTGCCAGCAGCTTAACTAAGGGCGGGGTTAGCTCCTACAATGAGCAGTTCTTC. The V call is TRBV7-3, the J call TRBJ2-1, with D possibly matching TRBD2 (6 bases). The germline V gene has CDR1 SGHTA and CDR2 FQGTGA. The V gene lost 0 bases and the J gene lost 0 bases, with 15 bases spanning the gap. This CDR3 has 18 amino acids.

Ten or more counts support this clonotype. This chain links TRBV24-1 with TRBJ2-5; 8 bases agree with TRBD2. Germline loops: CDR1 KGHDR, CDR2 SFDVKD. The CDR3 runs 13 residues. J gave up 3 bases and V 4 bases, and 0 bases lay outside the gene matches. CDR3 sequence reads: CATSELAEETQYF. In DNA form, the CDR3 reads TGTGCCACCAGTGAACTAGCGGAAGAGACCCAGTACTTC.

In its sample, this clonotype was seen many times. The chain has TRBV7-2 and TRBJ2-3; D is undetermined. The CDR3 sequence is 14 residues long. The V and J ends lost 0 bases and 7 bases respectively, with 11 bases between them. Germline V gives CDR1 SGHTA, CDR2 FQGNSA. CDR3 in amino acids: CASSLAHFGNTQYF. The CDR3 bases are TGTGCCAGCAGCTTAGCGCATTTCGGAAATACGCAGTATTTT.

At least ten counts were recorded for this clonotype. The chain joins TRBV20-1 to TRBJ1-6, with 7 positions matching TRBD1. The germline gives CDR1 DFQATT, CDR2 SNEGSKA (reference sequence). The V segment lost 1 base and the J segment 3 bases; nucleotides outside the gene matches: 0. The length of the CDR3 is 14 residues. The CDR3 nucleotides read TGCAGTGCTAGAGGGGACAGCTATAATTCACCCCTCCACTTT. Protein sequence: CSARGDSYNSPLHF.

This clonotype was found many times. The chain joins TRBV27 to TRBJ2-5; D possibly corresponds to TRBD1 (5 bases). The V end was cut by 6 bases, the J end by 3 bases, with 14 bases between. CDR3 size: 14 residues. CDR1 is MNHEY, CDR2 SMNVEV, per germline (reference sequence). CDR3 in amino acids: CASSQVDRKETQYF. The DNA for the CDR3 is TGTGCCAGCAGCCAAGTTGACAGAAAAGAGACCCAGTACTTC.

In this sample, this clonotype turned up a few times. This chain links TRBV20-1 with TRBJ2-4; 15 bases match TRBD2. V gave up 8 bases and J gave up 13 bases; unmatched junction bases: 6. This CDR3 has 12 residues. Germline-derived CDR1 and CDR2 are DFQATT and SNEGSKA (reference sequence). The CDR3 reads CSFSGLAGGQYF. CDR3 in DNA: TGCAGTTTTAGTGGACTAGCGGGAGGGCAGTACTTC.

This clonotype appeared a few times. The CDR3 sequence: CSVLPDYGYTF. As DNA, the CDR3 is TGCAGTGTACTACCAGACTATGGCTACACCTTC. The V and J genes are TRBV20-1 and TRBJ1-2; D gene ambiguous. V lost 7 bases and J 3 bases, leaving 9 bases between the germline ends. The germline V gene has CDR1 DFQATT and CDR2 SNEGSKA (reference sequence). The CDR3 runs 11 residues.

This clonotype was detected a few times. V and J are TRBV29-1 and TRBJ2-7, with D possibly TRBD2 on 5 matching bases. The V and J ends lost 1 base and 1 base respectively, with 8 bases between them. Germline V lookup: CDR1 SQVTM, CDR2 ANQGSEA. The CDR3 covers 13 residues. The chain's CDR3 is CSVEGESSYEQYF. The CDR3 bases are TGCAGCGTTGAAGGGGAGAGTTCCTACGAGCAGTACTTC.

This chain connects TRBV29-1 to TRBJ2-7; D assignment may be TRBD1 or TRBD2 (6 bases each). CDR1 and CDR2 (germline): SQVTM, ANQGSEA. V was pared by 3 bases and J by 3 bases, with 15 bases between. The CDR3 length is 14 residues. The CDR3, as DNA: TGCAGCGTTGAGATGGGGGGCTCCAACTACGAGCAGTACTTC. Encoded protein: CSVEMGGSNYEQYF.

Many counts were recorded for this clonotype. CDR3: CASSQDLRGEQFF. CDR3 DNA sequence: TGTGCCAGCAGCCAAGATCTCAGGGGTGAGCAGTTCTTC. V gene TRBV4-2 combines with J gene TRBJ2-1; D is possibly TRBD1 (6 bases). Germline assignment: CDR1 LGHNA and CDR2 YNFKEQ. V lost 0 bases, J lost 9 bases, and 9 bases lay in between. The CDR3 runs to 13 residues.

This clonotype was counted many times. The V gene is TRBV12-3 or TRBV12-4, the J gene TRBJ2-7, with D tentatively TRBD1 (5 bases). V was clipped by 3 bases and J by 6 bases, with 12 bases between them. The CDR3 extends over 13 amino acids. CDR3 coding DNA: TGTGCCAGCAGTTTTACAGGTCTGGTCGAGCAGTACTTC. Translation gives CASSFTGLVEQYF.

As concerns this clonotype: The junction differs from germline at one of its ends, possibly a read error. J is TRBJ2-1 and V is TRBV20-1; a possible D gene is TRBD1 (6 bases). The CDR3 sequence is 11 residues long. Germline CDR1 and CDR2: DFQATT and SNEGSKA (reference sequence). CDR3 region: CSARGDTGRGF. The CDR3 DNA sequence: TGCAGTGCTAGAGGAGATACAGGCAGGGGATTC.

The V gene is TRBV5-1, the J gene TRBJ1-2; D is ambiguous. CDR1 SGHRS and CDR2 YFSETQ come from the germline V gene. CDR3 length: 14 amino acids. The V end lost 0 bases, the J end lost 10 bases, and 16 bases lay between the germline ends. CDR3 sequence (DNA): TGCGCCAGCAGCTTGGCCTTTGGGGAACCGGACTACACCTTC. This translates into CASSLAFGEPDYTF.

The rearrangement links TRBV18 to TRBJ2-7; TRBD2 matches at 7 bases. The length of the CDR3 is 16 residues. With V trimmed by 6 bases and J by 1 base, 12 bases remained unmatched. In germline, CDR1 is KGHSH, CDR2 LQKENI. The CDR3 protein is CASSQIGEGGSYEQYF. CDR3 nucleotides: TGTGCCAGCTCCCAGATCGGGGAGGGCGGATCCTACGAGCAGTACTTC. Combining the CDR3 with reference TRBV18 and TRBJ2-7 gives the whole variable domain NAGVMQNPRHLVRRRGQEARLRCSPMKGHSHVYWYRQLPEEGLKFMVYLQKENIIDESGMPKERFSAEFPKEGPSILRIQQVVRGDSAAYFCASSQIGEGGSYEQYFGPGTRLTVT.

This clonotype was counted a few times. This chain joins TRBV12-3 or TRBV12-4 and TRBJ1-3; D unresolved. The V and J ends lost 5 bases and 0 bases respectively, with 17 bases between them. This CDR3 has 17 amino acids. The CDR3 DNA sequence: TGTGCCAGCAGTCTCGGCCATTTCCCCTCCTCTGGAAACACCATATATTTT. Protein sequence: CASSLGHFPSSGNTIYF.

In nucleotides, the CDR3 is TGCGCCAGCAGTACAGGGCAAGAGACCCAGTACTTC. Amino acids: CASSTGQETQYF. The chain carries TRBV5-1 and TRBJ2-5; maybe TRBD1 (6 bases). The CDR3 consists of 12 residues. Per germline, CDR1 SGHRS and CDR2 YFSETQ. The ends were cut back, 5 bases at V and 2 bases at J, with 7 bases in the middle.

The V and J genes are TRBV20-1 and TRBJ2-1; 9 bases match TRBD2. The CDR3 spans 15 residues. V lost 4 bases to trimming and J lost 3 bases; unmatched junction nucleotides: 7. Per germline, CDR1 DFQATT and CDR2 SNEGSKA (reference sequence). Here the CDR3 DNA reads TGCAGTGCTATGGCTAGCGGGGCGTTCTACAATGAGCAGTTCTTC. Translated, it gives CSAMASGAFYNEQFF.